This is a list of T cell receptor beta chains from one sample in a study of T-cell memory formation after mild COVID-19. TCRdb re-called the 5' RACE reads through MiXCR, storing one row per CDR3 protein. The data contain 200,000 to 300,000 distinct CDR3 sequences, approximately 15% of them seen just once; the ten biggest clones take up 20% to 25%. Input material: PBMCs or a T cell subset sorted from them (not recorded which). The receptors come from a man aged 18-30 years who had mild COVID-19 (a few samples of this study predate the infection). Cell type and time point are not known. The CDR3 runs from the conserved cysteine through the conserved F or W. The order of the fields is CDR3 length, clone size, V gene, J gene, D gene, CDR3 protein, CDR3 DNA. A D gene is named only where the DNA matches it firmly. Rows give clone size only sometimes, using once, few, many, or a class for an expanded clone.

CDR3 length: 16
clone size: NA
V gene: TRBV28
J gene: TRBJ1-6
D gene: NA
CDR3 protein: CASGTTGFSYNSPLHF
CDR3 DNA: TGTGCCAGCGGAACTACAGGGTTCTCCTATAATTCACCCCTCCACTTT

CDR3 length: 13
clone size: many
V gene: TRBV12-3/TRBV12-4
J gene: TRBJ1-1
D gene: TRBD1
CDR3 protein: CASSTTGALEAFF
CDR3 DNA: TGTGCCAGCAGTACGACAGGGGCTCTTGAAGCTTTCTTT

CDR3 length: 13
clone size: many
V gene: TRBV7-3
J gene: TRBJ1-6
D gene: NA
CDR3 protein: CASSLYKDSPLHF
CDR3 DNA: TGTGCCAGCAGCTTATATAAAGATTCACCCCTCCACTTT

CDR3 length: 17
clone size: many
V gene: TRBV5-1
J gene: TRBJ2-5
D gene: TRBD2
CDR3 protein: CASSRGQGLAGLETQYF
CDR3 DNA: TGCGCCAGCAGCCGAGGACAGGGACTAGCGGGGTTAGAGACCCAGTACTTC

CDR3 length: 15
clone size: NA
V gene: TRBV7-2
J gene: TRBJ2-5
D gene: NA
CDR3 protein: CASSFRQGGTETQYF
CDR3 DNA: TGTGCCAGCAGCTTTCGACAGGGAGGGACAGAGACCCAGTACTTC

CDR3 length: 14
clone size: NA
V gene: TRBV4-1
J gene: TRBJ2-3
D gene: TRBD2
CDR3 protein: CASSQQLAVTTQYF
CDR3 DNA: TGCGCCAGCAGCCAACAACTAGCGGTGACTACGCAGTATTTT

CDR3 length: 16
clone size: NA
V gene: TRBV27
J gene: TRBJ2-1
D gene: NA
CDR3 protein: CASSLTGRRYNGEQFF
CDR3 DNA: TGTGCCAGCAGTTTAACTGGGCGTCGGTACAATGGTGAGCAGTTCTTC

CDR3 length: 14
clone size: many
V gene: TRBV5-1
J gene: TRBJ1-4
D gene: NA
CDR3 protein: CASSLDAGGEKLFF
CDR3 DNA: TGCGCCAGCAGCTTGGATGCGGGAGGTGAAAAACTGTTTTTT

CDR3 length: 13
clone size: NA
V gene: TRBV6-5
J gene: TRBJ1-1
D gene: NA
CDR3 protein: CASSRGGNTEAFF
CDR3 DNA: TGTGCCAGCAGTAGGGGGGGGAACACTGAAGCTTTCTTT

CDR3 length: 17
clone size: NA
V gene: TRBV19
J gene: TRBJ2-3
D gene: NA
CDR3 protein: CASSIGGAGSSTDTQYF
CDR3 DNA: TGTGCCAGTAGTATCGGTGGGGCAGGGTCGAGCACAGATACGCAGTATTTT

CDR3 length: 14
clone size: few
V gene: TRBV7-2
J gene: TRBJ1-2
D gene: TRBD1
CDR3 protein: CASTQDRENYGYTF
CDR3 DNA: TGTGCCAGCACCCAGGACAGGGAAAACTATGGCTACACCTTC

CDR3 length: 13
clone size: NA
V gene: TRBV6-1
J gene: TRBJ1-5
D gene: NA
CDR3 protein: CASSVMGPWPQHF
CDR3 DNA: TGTGCCAGCAGTGTTATGGGCCCCTGGCCCCAGCATTTT

CDR3 length: 17
clone size: NA
V gene: TRBV6-6
J gene: TRBJ1-1
D gene: TRBD1
CDR3 protein: CASSYSGQGIIGTEAFF
CDR3 DNA: TGTGCCAGCAGTTACTCAGGACAGGGGATAATTGGCACTGAAGCTTTCTTT

CDR3 length: 15
clone size: NA
V gene: TRBV5-1
J gene: TRBJ2-2
D gene: TRBD2
CDR3 protein: CASRSPGTSAGELFF
CDR3 DNA: TGCGCCAGCAGATCCCCCGGGACTAGCGCCGGGGAGCTGTTTTTT

CDR3 length: 12
clone size: NA
V gene: TRBV7-9
J gene: TRBJ1-6
D gene: NA
CDR3 protein: CASSPPVSPLHF
CDR3 DNA: TGTGCCAGCAGCCCTCCCGTTTCACCCCTCCACTTT

CDR3 length: 16
clone size: many
V gene: TRBV5-4
J gene: TRBJ2-1
D gene: NA
CDR3 protein: CASSPEGTSSYNEQFF
CDR3 DNA: TGTGCCAGCAGCCCTGAAGGTACCAGCTCCTACAATGAGCAGTTCTTC

CDR3 length: 15
clone size: NA
V gene: TRBV7-2
J gene: TRBJ2-1
D gene: NA
CDR3 protein: CASSRQVFSYNEQFF
CDR3 DNA: TGTGCCAGCAGCCGACAGGTTTTCTCCTACAATGAGCAGTTCTTC

CDR3 length: 12
clone size: NA
V gene: TRBV6-2/TRBV6-3
J gene: TRBJ1-1
D gene: NA
CDR3 protein: CASKDPDTEAFF
CDR3 DNA: TGTGCCAGCAAAGACCCGGACACTGAAGCTTTCTTT

CDR3 length: 14
clone size: many
V gene: TRBV11-2
J gene: TRBJ1-1
D gene: NA
CDR3 protein: CASVSGRRNTEAFF
CDR3 DNA: TGTGCCAGCGTCTCGGGCAGGAGGAACACTGAAGCTTTCTTT

CDR3 length: 16
clone size: few
V gene: TRBV20-1
J gene: TRBJ1-2
D gene: NA
CDR3 protein: CSASQPTRTTYYGYTF
CDR3 DNA: TGCAGTGCTAGCCAACCGACCAGGACCACCTACTATGGCTACACCTTC

CDR3 length: 15
clone size: NA
V gene: TRBV6-4
J gene: TRBJ2-3
D gene: TRBD2
CDR3 protein: CASRAKTSGTDTQYF
CDR3 DNA: TGTGCCAGCAGGGCCAAAACTAGCGGCACAGATACGCAGTATTTT

CDR3 length: 16
clone size: NA
V gene: TRBV6-5
J gene: TRBJ2-1
D gene: NA
CDR3 protein: CASSYSDRPPYNEQFF
CDR3 DNA: TGTGCCAGCAGTTACTCCGACAGGCCGCCCTACAATGAGCAGTTCTTC

CDR3 length: 14
clone size: few
V gene: TRBV6-6
J gene: TRBJ1-2
D gene: NA
CDR3 protein: CASSYLGTNYGYTF
CDR3 DNA: TGTGCCAGCAGTTATCTGGGAACAAACTATGGCTACACCTTC

CDR3 length: 16
clone size: NA
V gene: TRBV9
J gene: TRBJ2-3
D gene: TRBD2
CDR3 protein: CASSLYGLATTDTQYF
CDR3 DNA: TGTGCCAGCAGCTTATACGGACTAGCTACCACAGATACGCAGTATTTT

CDR3 length: 17
clone size: NA
V gene: TRBV5-1
J gene: TRBJ2-2
D gene: TRBD1
CDR3 protein: CASSLVVGTGNTGELFF
CDR3 DNA: TGCGCCAGCAGCTTGGTGGTTGGGACAGGGAACACCGGGGAGCTGTTTTTT

CDR3 length: 16
clone size: NA
V gene: TRBV28
J gene: TRBJ2-3
D gene: NA
CDR3 protein: CASTPWLRGRTDTQYF
CDR3 DNA: TGTGCCAGCACCCCTTGGCTGAGGGGTCGCACAGATACGCAGTATTTT

CDR3 length: 17
clone size: few
V gene: TRBV4-1
J gene: TRBJ2-3
D gene: NA
CDR3 protein: CASSQGPSGAGTDTQYF
CDR3 DNA: TGCGCCAGCAGCCAAGGCCCGTCCGGTGCAGGCACAGATACGCAGTATTTT

CDR3 length: 13
clone size: NA
V gene: TRBV19
J gene: TRBJ2-7
D gene: NA
CDR3 protein: CASSVQQSYEQYF
CDR3 DNA: TGTGCCAGTAGTGTTCAACAGTCCTACGAGCAGTACTTC

CDR3 length: 16
clone size: few
V gene: TRBV4-2
J gene: TRBJ2-5
D gene: TRBD2
CDR3 protein: CASSQERLAPQETQYF
CDR3 DNA: TGTGCCAGCAGCCAAGAGAGACTAGCCCCCCAAGAGACCCAGTACTTC

CDR3 length: 14
clone size: NA
V gene: TRBV20-1
J gene: TRBJ2-1
D gene: NA
CDR3 protein: CSARDRRGVGEQFF
CDR3 DNA: TGCAGTGCTAGAGATAGGAGGGGGGTCGGAGAGCAGTTCTTC

CDR3 length: 13
clone size: NA
V gene: TRBV4-2
J gene: TRBJ2-7
D gene: NA
CDR3 protein: CASSQDSGYEQYF
CDR3 DNA: TGTGCCAGCAGCCAGGATAGCGGATACGAGCAGTACTTC

CDR3 length: 15
clone size: few
V gene: TRBV19
J gene: TRBJ1-5
D gene: NA
CDR3 protein: CASRWGGGSNQPQHF
CDR3 DNA: TGTGCCAGTCGATGGGGAGGTGGTAGCAATCAGCCCCAGCATTTT

CDR3 length: 19
clone size: NA
V gene: TRBV24-1
J gene: TRBJ2-5
D gene: TRBD2
CDR3 protein: CATSDLGLAGGNVQETQYF
CDR3 DNA: TGTGCCACCAGTGATTTGGGCCTAGCGGGGGGCAATGTACAAGAGACCCAGTACTTC

CDR3 length: 13
clone size: NA
V gene: TRBV20-1
J gene: TRBJ2-5
D gene: NA
CDR3 protein: CSARDWRQETQYF
CDR3 DNA: TGCAGTGCTAGAGACTGGAGACAAGAGACCCAGTACTTC

CDR3 length: 16
clone size: NA
V gene: TRBV11-2
J gene: TRBJ2-1
D gene: TRBD1
CDR3 protein: CASSFILTGGYNEQFF
CDR3 DNA: TGTGCCAGCAGCTTTATATTGACAGGGGGCTACAATGAGCAGTTCTTC

CDR3 length: 13
clone size: few
V gene: TRBV10-1
J gene: TRBJ2-3
D gene: NA
CDR3 protein: CASSGSPPDTQYF
CDR3 DNA: TGCGCCAGCAGCGGGTCCCCGCCTGACACGCAGTATTTT

CDR3 length: 13
clone size: many
V gene: TRBV10-3
J gene: TRBJ2-1
D gene: NA
CDR3 protein: CAIKSGENNEQFF
CDR3 DNA: TGTGCCATCAAGTCTGGGGAAAACAATGAGCAGTTCTTC

CDR3 length: 13
clone size: few
V gene: TRBV5-5
J gene: TRBJ2-5
D gene: NA
CDR3 protein: CASTLSGQETQYF
CDR3 DNA: TGTGCCAGCACCTTGAGTGGCCAAGAGACCCAGTACTTC

CDR3 length: 15
clone size: NA
V gene: TRBV10-3
J gene: TRBJ1-5
D gene: TRBD1
CDR3 protein: CAISPQGDPNQPQHF
CDR3 DNA: TGTGCCATCAGCCCCCAGGGGGACCCCAATCAGCCCCAGCATTTT

CDR3 length: 14
clone size: NA
V gene: TRBV4-3
J gene: TRBJ2-5
D gene: NA
CDR3 protein: CASSQAGRQETQYF
CDR3 DNA: TGCGCCAGCAGCCAGGCCGGCAGACAAGAGACCCAGTACTTC

CDR3 length: 16
clone size: NA
V gene: TRBV12-3/TRBV12-4
J gene: TRBJ2-4
D gene: TRBD2
CDR3 protein: CASGDGGGLAKNIQYF
CDR3 DNA: TGTGCCAGCGGGGACGGGGGGGGACTAGCCAAAAACATTCAGTACTTC

CDR3 length: 13
clone size: few
V gene: TRBV6-6
J gene: TRBJ2-1
D gene: TRBD2
CDR3 protein: CAVAGGKYNEQFF
CDR3 DNA: TGTGCAGTAGCGGGGGGGAAATACAATGAGCAGTTCTTC

CDR3 length: 15
clone size: few
V gene: TRBV20-1
J gene: TRBJ2-7
D gene: TRBD2
CDR3 protein: CSARDGTSGGDEQYF
CDR3 DNA: TGCAGTGCTAGAGACGGGACTAGCGGGGGCGACGAGCAGTACTTC

CDR3 length: 13
clone size: few
V gene: TRBV7-2
J gene: TRBJ1-5
D gene: NA
CDR3 protein: CASTLGRNQPQHF
CDR3 DNA: TGTGCCAGCACCCTCGGAAGAAATCAGCCCCAGCATTTT

CDR3 length: 16
clone size: NA
V gene: TRBV15
J gene: TRBJ1-6
D gene: NA
CDR3 protein: CATSSADSSYNSPLHF
CDR3 DNA: TGTGCCACCAGCAGCGCGGATAGCTCCTATAATTCACCCCTCCACTTT

CDR3 length: 16
clone size: NA
V gene: TRBV7-2
J gene: TRBJ1-4
D gene: TRBD1
CDR3 protein: CASSRQGPLTNEKLFF
CDR3 DNA: TGTGCCAGCAGCCGACAGGGGCCCCTAACTAATGAAAAACTGTTTTTT